The 10 T cell receptor beta chains given below trace back to one sample, sequenced in a study of T cells in narcolepsy. Data came from immunoSEQ multiplex PCR; TCRdb stores just in-frame clones and leaves some out. The data hold tens of thousands of clones, with around 80% observed a single time. Sequencing was carried out using memory (CD45RA-) CD4+ T cells from blood. The source of these receptors is a human donor in good health.

The chain carries TRBV30 and TRBJ2-7, with D perhaps TRBD2 (5 bases). The CDR3 loop spans 15 amino acids. V shed 2 bases and J shed 2 bases, with 16 bases lying between them. Germline V gene data show CDR1 as GTSNPN and CDR2 as SVGIG (reference sequence). CDR3 protein: CAWSPNPMTTYEQYF. CDR3 bases: TGTGCCTGGAGTCCCAACCCTATGACTACCTACGAGCAGTACTTC.

V gene TRBV6-1 combines with J gene TRBJ2-5, with D possibly called TRBD1 or TRBD2 (5 bases each). Trimming took 4 bases from V and 4 from J, leaving 19 bases between them. The CDR3 is 16 residues long. In germline, CDR1 is MNHNS, CDR2 SASEGT. CDR3 in amino acids: CASSAVADGTGETQYF. The CDR3 DNA sequence: TGTGCCAGCAGTGCGGTTGCGGACGGGACGGGAGAGACCCAGTACTTC.

The chain carries TRBV7-6 and TRBJ2-7; D call uncertain. CDR1 is SGHVS and CDR2 is FNYEAQ in the germline V gene. V gave up 4 bases and J gave up 6 bases, with 13 bases separating them. This CDR3 has 13 amino acids. The CDR3 DNA follows: TGTGCCAGCAGCTATGACCCCCCCGGCGAGCAGTACTTC. It yields the protein CASSYDPPGEQYF. The full variable domain, rest sourced from reference TRBV7-6 and TRBJ2-7, is GAGVSQSPRYKVTKRGQDVALRCDPISGHVSLYWYRQALGQGPEFLTYFNYEAQQDKSGLPNDRFSAERPEGSISTLTIQRTEQRDSAMYRCASSYDPPGEQYFGPGTRLTVT.

The chain combines TRBV11-2 with TRBJ2-5; unclear D gene. The CDR3 sequence is 11 residues long. V gave up 3 bases and J gave up 4 bases, with 3 bases separating them. Germline CDR1 and CDR2: SGHAT and FQNNGV. CDR3: CASSFGETQYF. The CDR3 DNA sequence: TGTGCCAGCAGCTTTGGAGAGACCCAGTACTTC.

The chain recombines TRBV11-2 with TRBJ2-7; D remains unclear. CDR1 is SGHAT and CDR2 is FQNNGV in the germline V gene. The germline V and J ends were trimmed by 8 bases and 3 bases, with 11 bases remaining between them. CDR3 length equals 12 residues. CDR3: CASRPAGYEQYF. In DNA form, the CDR3 reads TGTGCCAGCCGTCCAGCAGGCTACGAGCAGTACTTC.

The J gene is TRBJ1-2, the V gene TRBV5-3; unclear D gene. TRBV5-3 is an open reading frame, and its role is uncertain. Trimming removed 1 base from V and 3 bases from J, with 19 bases in between. The CDR3 consists of 17 residues. CDR3 sequence (DNA): TGTGCCAGAAGCTTGAAAGTTCGGGGAGGGCTGGACTATGGCTACACCTTC. It translates to CARSLKVRGGLDYGYTF.

This clone was recorded only once. The chain uses TRBV19 and TRBJ1-1; 8 nucleotides line up with TRBD1. In germline, CDR1 is LNHDA, CDR2 SQIVND (reference sequence). With V trimmed by 6 bases and J by 1 base, 4 bases remained unmatched. The CDR3 has 14 amino acids. The CDR3 region has the DNA TGTGCCAGTAGGGCAGGGGGCGCGAACACTGAAGCTTTCTTT. This gives the protein CASRAGGANTEAFF.

The rearrangement uses TRBV7-2 and TRBJ1-1, with a tentative D call TRBD1 (5 bases). CDR3 length equals 13 residues. Trimming stripped 5 bases from V and 10 bases from J, with 17 bases between. The germline CDR1 and CDR2 sequences are SGHTA and FQGNSA. The CDR3 protein is CASSPRPGKPAFF. The CDR3, as DNA: TGTGCCAGCAGCCCTCGACCAGGGAAGCCAGCTTTCTTT.

The CDR3 DNA is TGTGCCAGCAGCACCGGGACAGGGGGCGAGCAGTACTTC. This gives the protein CASSTGTGGEQYF. This chain links TRBV7-3 with TRBJ2-5; 11 bases agree with TRBD1. The J call is in doubt because the DNA end fits TRBJ2-7 better. This CDR3 region has 13 residues. Per the germline V gene, CDR1 is SGHTA and CDR2 is FQGTGA.

This clone appeared once. The chain has TRBV7-2 and TRBJ2-7; D tentatively fits TRBD1 or TRBD2 (6 bases each). CDR1 SGHTA and CDR2 FQGNSA come from the germline V gene. Trimming removed 5 bases at V and 0 bases at J, with 17 bases between. This CDR3 comprises 16 residues. CDR3 DNA: TGTGCCAGCAGCACCCAGGGGAGGATAAGCTCCTACGAGCAGTACTTC. This codes for CASSTQGRISSYEQYF.